This T cell receptor (beta chain) is drawn from a study of cytomegalovirus exposure and HLA in healthy donors. V gave up 0 bases and J gave up 1 base, with 12 bases separating them. CDR3 size: 16 residues. From germline, CDR1 is LGHNA and CDR2 YSLEER. Amplification used 60 Vbeta primers and 13 Jbeta primers. Measured with immunoSEQ multiplex PCR; TCRdb has only the in-frame clones, and not every one. The sample includes about 160,000 clones, around three quarters of them seen just once. This clone turned up a few times. This chain uses TRBV4-3 with TRBJ1-2; D uncertain. The source of this sequence is a man between 50 and 59 years old in good health and CMV-seropositive. The specimen sequenced was PBMCs. CDR3 coding DNA: TGCGCCAGCAGCCAAGATGAACAGACCTATAACTATGGCTACACCTTC. Translated: CASSQDEQTYNYGYTF.